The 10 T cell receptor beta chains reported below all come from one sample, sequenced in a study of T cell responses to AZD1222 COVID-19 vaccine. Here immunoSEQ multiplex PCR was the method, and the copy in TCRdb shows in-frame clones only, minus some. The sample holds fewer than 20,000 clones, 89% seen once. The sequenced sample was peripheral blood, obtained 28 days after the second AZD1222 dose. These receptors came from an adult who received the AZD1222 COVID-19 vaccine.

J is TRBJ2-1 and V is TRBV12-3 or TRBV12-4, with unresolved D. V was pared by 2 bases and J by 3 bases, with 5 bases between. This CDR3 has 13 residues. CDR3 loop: CASSLRVYNEQFF. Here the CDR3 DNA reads TGTGCCAGCAGTTTAAGGGTCTACAATGAGCAGTTCTTC.

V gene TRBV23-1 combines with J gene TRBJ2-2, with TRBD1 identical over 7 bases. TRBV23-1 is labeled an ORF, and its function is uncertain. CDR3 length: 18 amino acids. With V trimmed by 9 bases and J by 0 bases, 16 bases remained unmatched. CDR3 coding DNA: TGCGCCAGTCTCACCGGGACAGCAAAGTTCGCGAACACCGGGGAGCTGTTTTTT. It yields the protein CASLTGTAKFANTGELFF.

In DNA form, the CDR3 reads TGTGCCAGCAGATCGACAGGGTCGACTTCACCCCTCCACTTT. This codes for CASRSTGSTSPLHF. V usage is TRBV6-5 and J usage is TRBJ1-6; 7 bases are shared with TRBD1. Germline CDR1 reads MNHEY; CDR2 reads SVGAGI. This CDR3 spans 14 amino acids. J was trimmed by 9 bases and V by 6 bases; bases with no gene match: 8.

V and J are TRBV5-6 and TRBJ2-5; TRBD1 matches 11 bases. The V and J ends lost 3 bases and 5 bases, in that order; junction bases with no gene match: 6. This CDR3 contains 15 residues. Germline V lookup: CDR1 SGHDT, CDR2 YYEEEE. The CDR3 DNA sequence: TGTGCCAGCAGCTCAAGGACAGGGGGCGGGGAGACCCAGTACTTC. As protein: CASSSRTGGGETQYF. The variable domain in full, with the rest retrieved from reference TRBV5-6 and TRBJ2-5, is DAGVTQSPTHLIKTRGQQVTLRCSPKSGHDTVSWYQQALGQGPQFIFQYYEEEERQRGNFPDRFSGHQFPNYSSELNVNALLLGDSALYLCASSSRTGGGETQYFGPGTRLLVL.

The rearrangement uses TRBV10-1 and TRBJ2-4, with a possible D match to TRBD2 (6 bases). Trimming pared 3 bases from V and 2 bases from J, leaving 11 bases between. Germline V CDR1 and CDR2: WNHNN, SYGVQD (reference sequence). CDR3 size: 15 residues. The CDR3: CASSDPGGTKNIQYF. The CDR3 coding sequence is TGCGCCAGCAGTGATCCCGGGGGAACCAAAAACATTCAGTACTTC.

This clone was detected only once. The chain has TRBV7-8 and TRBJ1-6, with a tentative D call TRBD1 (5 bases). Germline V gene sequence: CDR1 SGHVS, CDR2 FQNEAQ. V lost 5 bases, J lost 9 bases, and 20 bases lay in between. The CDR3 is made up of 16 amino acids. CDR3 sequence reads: CASSTQTGLGGSPLHF. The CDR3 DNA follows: TGTGCCAGCAGCACGCAGACCGGTTTGGGGGGTTCACCCCTCCACTTT.

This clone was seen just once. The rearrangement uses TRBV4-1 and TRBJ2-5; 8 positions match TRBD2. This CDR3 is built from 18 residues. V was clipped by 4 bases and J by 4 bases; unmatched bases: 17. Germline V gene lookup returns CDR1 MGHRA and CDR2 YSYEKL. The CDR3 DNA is TGCGCCAGCAGCCTCTCCAGCGCAGCGGGGGAGCTCGCAGAGACCCAGTACTTC. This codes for CASSLSSAAGELAETQYF.

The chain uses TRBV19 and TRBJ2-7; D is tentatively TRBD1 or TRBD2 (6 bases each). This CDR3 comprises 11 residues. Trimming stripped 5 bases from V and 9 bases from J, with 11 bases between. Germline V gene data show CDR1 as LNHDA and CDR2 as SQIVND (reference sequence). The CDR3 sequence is CASSSQGGQYF. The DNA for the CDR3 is TGTGCCAGTAGTTCACAGGGAGGGCAGTACTTC.

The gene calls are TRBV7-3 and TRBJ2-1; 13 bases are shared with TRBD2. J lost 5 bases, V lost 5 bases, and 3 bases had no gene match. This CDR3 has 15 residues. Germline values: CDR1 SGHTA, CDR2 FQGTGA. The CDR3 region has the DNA TGTGCCAGCAGCCAGGGACTAGCGGGGAACAATGAGCAGTTCTTC. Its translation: CASSQGLAGNNEQFF.

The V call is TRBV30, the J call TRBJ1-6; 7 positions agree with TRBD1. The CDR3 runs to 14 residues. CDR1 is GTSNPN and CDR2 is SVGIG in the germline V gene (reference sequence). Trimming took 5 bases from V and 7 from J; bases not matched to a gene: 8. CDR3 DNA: TGTGCCTGGCATGTCGGGACAGAGAATTCACCCCTCCACTTT. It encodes CAWHVGTENSPLHF.